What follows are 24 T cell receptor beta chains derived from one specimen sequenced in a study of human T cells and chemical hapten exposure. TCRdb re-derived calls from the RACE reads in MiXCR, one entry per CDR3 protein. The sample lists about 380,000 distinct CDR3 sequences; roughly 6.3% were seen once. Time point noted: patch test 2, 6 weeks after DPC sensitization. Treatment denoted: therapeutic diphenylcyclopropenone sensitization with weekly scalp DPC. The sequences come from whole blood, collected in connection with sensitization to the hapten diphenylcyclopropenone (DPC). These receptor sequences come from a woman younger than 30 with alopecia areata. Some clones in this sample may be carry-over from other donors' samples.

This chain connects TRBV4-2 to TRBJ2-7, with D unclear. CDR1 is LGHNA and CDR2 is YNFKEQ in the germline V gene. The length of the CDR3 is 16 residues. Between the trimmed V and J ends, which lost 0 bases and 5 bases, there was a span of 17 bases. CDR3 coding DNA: TGTGCCAGCAGCCAAGAAGTCAGAGACACCGGTCACGAGCAGTACTTC. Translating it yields CASSQEVRDTGHEQYF.

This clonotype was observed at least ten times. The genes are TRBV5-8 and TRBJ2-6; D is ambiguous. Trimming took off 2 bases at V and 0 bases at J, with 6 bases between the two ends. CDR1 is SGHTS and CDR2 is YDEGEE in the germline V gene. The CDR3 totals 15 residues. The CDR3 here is CASSFEVSGANVLTF. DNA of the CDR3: TGTGCCAGCAGCTTTGAGGTCTCTGGGGCCAACGTCCTGACTTTC.

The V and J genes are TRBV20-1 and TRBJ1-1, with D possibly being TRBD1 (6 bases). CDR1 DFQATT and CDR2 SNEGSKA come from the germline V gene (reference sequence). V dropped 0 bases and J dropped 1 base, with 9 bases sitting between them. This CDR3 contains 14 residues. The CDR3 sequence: CSARDWGPNTEAFF. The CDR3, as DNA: TGCAGTGCTAGAGATTGGGGGCCGAACACTGAAGCTTTCTTT.

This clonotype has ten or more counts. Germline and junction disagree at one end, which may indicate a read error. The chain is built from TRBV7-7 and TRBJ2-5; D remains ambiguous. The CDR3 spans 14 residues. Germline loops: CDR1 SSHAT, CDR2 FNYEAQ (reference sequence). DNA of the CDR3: TGTGCTAGCAGCCCAGGCGGAGCAACTGAGACCCAGTACTTC. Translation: CASSPGGATETQYF.

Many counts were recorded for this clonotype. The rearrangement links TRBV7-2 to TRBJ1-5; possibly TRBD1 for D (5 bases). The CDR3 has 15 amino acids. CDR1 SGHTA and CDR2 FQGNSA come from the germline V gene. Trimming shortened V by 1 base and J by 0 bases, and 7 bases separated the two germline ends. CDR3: CASSLEGNSNQPQHF. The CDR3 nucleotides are TGTGCCAGCAGCTTAGAGGGGAATAGCAATCAGCCCCAGCATTTT. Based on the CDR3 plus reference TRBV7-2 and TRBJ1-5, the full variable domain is GAGVSQSPSNKVTEKGKDVELRCDPISGHTALYWYRQSLGQGLEFLIYFQGNSAPDKSGLPSDRFSAERTGGSVSTLTIQRTQQEDSAVYLCASSLEGNSNQPQHFGDGTRLSIL.

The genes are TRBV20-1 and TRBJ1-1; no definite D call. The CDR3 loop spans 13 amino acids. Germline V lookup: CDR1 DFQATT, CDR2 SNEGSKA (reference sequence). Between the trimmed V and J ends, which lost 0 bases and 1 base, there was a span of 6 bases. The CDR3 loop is CSARDPANTEAFF. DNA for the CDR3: TGCAGTGCTAGAGACCCAGCGAACACTGAAGCTTTCTTT.

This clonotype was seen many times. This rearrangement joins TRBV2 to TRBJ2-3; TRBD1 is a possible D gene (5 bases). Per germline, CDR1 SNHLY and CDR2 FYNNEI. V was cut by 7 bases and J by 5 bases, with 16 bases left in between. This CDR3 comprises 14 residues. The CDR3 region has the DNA TGTGCCAGCACCCCCAGGGTTACATTAGATACGCAGTATTTT. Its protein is CASTPRVTLDTQYF.

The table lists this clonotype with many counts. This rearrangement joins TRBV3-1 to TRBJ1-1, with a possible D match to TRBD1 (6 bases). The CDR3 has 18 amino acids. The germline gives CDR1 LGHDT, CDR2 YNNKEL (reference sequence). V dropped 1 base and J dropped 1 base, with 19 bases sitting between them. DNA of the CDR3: TGTGCCAGCAGCCAAGGCCCCCCAGGGGCGGACGAGAACACTGAAGCTTTCTTT. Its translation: CASSQGPPGADENTEAFF.

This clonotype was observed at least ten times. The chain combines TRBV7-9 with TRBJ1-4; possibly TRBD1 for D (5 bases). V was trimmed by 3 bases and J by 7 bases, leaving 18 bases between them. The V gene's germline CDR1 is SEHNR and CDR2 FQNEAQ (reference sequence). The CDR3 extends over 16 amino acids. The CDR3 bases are TGTGCCAGCAGCTTCTCAACAGGAATCCGGGGTGAAAAACTGTTTTTT. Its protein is CASSFSTGIRGEKLFF.

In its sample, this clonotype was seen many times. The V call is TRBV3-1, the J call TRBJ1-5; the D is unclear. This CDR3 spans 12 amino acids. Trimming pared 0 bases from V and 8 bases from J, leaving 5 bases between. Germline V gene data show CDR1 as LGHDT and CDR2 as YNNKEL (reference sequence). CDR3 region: CASSQDSKPQHF. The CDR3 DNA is TGTGCCAGCAGCCAAGATAGCAAGCCCCAGCATTTT.

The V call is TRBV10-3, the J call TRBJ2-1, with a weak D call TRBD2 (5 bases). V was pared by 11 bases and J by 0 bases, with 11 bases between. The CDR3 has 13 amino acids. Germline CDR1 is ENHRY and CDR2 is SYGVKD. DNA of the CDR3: TGTGCCCACCGGGAAAGCTCCTACAATGAGCAGTTCTTC. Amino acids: CAHRESSYNEQFF.

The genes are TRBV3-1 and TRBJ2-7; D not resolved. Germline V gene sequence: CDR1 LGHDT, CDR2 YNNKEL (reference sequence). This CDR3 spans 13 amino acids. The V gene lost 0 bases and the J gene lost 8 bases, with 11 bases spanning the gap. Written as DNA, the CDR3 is TGTGCCAGCAGCCAAGATGGCGGAGATAAGCAGTACTTC. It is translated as CASSQDGGDKQYF.

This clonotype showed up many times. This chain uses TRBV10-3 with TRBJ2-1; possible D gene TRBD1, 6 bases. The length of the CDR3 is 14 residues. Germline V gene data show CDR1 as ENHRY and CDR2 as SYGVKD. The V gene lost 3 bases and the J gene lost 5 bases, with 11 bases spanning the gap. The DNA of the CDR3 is TGTGCCATCAGTGATCAGGGGTGGGACAATGAGCAGTTCTTC. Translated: CAISDQGWDNEQFF.

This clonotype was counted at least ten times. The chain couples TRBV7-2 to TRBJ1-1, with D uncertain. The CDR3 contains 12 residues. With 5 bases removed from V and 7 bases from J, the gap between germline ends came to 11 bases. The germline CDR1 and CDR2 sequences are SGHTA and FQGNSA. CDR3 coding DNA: TGTGCCAGCAGCCTACAGCGACTTGAAGCTTTCTTT. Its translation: CASSLQRLEAFF.

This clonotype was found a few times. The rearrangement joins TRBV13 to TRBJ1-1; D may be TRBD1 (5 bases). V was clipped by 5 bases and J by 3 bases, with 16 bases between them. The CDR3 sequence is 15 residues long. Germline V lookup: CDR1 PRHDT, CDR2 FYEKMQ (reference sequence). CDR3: CASSLRGVRDTEAFF. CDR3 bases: TGTGCCAGCAGCCTCCGAGGGGTTAGAGACACTGAAGCTTTCTTT.

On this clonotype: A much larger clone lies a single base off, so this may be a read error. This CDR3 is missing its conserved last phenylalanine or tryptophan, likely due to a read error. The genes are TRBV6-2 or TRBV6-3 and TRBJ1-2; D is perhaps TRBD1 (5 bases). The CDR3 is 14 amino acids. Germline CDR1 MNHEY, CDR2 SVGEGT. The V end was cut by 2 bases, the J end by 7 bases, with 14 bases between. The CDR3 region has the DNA TGTGCCAGCAGTTACGGCAGGGCCCCCTCTGGCTACACCTAC. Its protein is CASSYGRAPSGYTY.

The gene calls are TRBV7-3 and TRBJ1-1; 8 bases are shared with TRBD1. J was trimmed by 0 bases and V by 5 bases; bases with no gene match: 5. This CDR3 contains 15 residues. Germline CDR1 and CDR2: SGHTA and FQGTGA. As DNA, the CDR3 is TGTGCCAGCAGCCCGACAGGGGCTATGAACACTGAAGCTTTCTTT. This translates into CASSPTGAMNTEAFF.

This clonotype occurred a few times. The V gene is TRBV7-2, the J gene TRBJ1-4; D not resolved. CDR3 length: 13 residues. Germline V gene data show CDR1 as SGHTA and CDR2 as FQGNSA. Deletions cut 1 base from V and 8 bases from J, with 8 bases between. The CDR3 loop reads CASSLEVREKLFF. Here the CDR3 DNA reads TGTGCCAGCAGCTTAGAGGTCAGGGAAAAACTGTTTTTT.

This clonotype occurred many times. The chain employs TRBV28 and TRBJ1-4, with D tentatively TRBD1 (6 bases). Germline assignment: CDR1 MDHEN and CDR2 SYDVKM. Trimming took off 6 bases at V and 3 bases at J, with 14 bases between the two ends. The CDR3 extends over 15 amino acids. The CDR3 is CASSPPGQANEKLFF. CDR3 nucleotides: TGTGCCAGCAGCCCACCGGGACAAGCTAATGAAAAACTGTTTTTT.

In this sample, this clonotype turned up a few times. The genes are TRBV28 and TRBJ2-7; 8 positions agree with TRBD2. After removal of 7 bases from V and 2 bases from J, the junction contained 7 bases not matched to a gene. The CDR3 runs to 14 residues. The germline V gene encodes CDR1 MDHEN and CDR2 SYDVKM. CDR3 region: CASTRGGFPYEQYF. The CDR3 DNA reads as TGTGCCAGCACTCGGGGGGGGTTCCCCTACGAGCAGTACTTC.

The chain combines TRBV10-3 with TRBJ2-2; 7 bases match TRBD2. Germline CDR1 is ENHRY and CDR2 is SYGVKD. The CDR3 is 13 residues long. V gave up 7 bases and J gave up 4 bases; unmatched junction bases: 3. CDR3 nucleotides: TGTGCCATCACTGGCGGGGGCACCGGGGAGCTGTTTTTT. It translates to CAITGGGTGELFF.

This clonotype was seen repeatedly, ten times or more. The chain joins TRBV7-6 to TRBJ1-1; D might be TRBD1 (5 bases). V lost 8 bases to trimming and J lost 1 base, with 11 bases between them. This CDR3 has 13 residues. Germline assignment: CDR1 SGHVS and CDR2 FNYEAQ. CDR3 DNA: TGTGCCAGCTGCGGGGCAGCGAACACTGAAGCTTTCTTT. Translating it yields CASCGAANTEAFF.

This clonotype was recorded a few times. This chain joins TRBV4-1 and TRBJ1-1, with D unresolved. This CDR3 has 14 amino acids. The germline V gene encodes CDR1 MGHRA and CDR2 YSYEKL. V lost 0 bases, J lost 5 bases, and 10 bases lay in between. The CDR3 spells CASSQEHFGTEAFF. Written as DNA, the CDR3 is TGCGCCAGCAGCCAAGAGCATTTCGGAACTGAAGCTTTCTTT.

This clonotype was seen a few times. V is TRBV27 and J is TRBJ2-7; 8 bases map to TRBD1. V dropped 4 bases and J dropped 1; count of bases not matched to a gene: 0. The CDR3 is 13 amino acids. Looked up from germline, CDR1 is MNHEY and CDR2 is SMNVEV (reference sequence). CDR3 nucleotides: TGTGCCAGCAGTTGGACAGGGTCCTACGAGCAGTACTTC. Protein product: CASSWTGSYEQYF.